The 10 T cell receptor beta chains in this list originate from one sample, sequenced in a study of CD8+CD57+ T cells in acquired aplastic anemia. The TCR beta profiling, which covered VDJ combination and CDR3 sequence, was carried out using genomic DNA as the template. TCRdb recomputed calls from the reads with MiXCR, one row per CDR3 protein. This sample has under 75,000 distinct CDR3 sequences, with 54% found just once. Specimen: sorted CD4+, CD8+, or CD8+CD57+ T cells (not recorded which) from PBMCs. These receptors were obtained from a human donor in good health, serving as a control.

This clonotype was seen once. The CDR3 bases are TGCAGCGTTGAACGGCGGGGGGGCCGAGTGACCCAGTACTTC. Translated: CSVERRGGRVTQYF. The chain carries TRBV29-1 and TRBJ2-5; TRBD2 agrees at 9 bases. The CDR3 is made up of 14 amino acids. Germline assignment: CDR1 SQVTM and CDR2 ANQGSEA. V shed 2 bases and J 7 bases; nucleotides not matched to a gene: 8. The whole variable domain, filled in from reference TRBV29-1 and TRBJ2-5, reads SAVISQKPSRDICQRGTSLTIQCQVDSQVTMMFWYRQQPGQSLTLIATANQGSEATYESGFVIDKFPISRPNLTFSTLTVSNMSPEDSSIYLCSVERRGGRVTQYFGPGTRLLVL.

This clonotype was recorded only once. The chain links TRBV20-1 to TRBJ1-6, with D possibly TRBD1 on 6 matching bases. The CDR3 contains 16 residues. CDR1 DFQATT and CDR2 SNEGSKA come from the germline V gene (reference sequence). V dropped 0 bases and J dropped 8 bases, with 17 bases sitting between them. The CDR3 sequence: CSARDIGTGPYSPLHF. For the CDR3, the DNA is TGCAGTGCTAGAGATATAGGCACAGGGCCTTATTCACCCCTCCACTTT.

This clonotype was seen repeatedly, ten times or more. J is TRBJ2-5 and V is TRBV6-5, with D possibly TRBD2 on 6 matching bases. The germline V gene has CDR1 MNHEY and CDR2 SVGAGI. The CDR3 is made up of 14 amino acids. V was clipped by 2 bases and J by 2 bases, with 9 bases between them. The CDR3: CASSYGGNQETQYF. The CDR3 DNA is TGTGCCAGCAGTTACGGGGGGAATCAAGAGACCCAGTACTTC.

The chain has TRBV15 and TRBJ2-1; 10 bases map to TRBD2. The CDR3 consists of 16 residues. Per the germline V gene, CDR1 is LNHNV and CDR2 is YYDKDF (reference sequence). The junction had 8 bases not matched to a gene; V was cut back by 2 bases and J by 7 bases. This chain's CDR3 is CATSRKLAGAGNEQFF. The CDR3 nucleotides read TGTGCCACCAGCAGAAAGCTAGCGGGGGCCGGGAATGAGCAGTTCTTC.

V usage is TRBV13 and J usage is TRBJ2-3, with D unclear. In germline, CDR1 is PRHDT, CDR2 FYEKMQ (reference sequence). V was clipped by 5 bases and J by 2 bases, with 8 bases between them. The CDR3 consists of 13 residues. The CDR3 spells CASSRWATDTQYF. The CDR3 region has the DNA TGTGCCAGCAGCCGGTGGGCCACAGATACGCAGTATTTT.

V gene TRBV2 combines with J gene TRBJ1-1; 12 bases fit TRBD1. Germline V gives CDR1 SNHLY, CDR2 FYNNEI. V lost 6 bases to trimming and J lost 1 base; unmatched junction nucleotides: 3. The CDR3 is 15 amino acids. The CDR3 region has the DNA TGTGCCAGCAGCTGGGACAGGGGGCCGAACACTGAAGCTTTCTTT. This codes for CASSWDRGPNTEAFF.

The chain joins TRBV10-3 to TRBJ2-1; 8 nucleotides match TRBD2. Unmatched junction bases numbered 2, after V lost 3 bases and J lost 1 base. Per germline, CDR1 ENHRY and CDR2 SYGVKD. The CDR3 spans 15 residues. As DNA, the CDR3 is TGTGCCATCAGTGATATAGCGGGGTCCTACAATGAGCAGTTCTTC. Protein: CAISDIAGSYNEQFF.

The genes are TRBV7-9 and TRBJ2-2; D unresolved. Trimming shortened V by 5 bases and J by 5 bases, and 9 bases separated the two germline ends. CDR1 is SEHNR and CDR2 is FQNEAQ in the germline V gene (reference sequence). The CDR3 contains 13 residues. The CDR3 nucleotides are TGTGCCAGCAGCGCCGGGTCGACCGGGGAGCTGTTTTTT. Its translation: CASSAGSTGELFF.

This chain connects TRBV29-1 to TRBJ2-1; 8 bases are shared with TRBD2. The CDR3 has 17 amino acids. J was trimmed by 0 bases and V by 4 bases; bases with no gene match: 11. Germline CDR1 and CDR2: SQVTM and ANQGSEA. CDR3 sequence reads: CSVAQAGATSSYNEQFF. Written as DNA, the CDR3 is TGCAGCGTTGCCCAAGCGGGGGCTACGAGCTCCTACAATGAGCAGTTCTTC.

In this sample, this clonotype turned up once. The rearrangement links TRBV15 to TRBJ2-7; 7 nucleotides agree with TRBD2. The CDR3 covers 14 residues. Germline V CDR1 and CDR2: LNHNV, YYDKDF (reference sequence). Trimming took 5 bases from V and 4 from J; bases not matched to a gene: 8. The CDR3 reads CATSSRRGTYEQYF. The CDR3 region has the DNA TGTGCCACCAGCTCGCGGCGGGGGACGTACGAGCAGTACTTC.